The following is a T cell receptor (beta chain) sequence with its context. Its target is unknown. This specimen comes from a study of T cells after yellow fever vaccination. General study points: Relatively few clonotypes were ones that appeared in both CD4 and CD8 compartments. Reappearance after the booster was observed for most primary-vaccination clones (more than 95% CD4, roughly 90% CD8).

TCRdb recomputed calls from the 5' RACE reads with MiXCR, one row per CDR3 protein. The data contain 450,000 to 550,000 distinct CDR3 sequences, around a fifth of them seen just once; the ten biggest clones take up 15% to 20%. Per germline, CDR1 MNHEY and CDR2 SMNVEV (reference sequence). The CDR3 runs 13 residues. V lost 4 bases and J 8 bases, leaving 13 bases between the germline ends. The genes are TRBV27 and TRBJ2-3; D may be TRBD1 or TRBD2 (6 bases each). This specimen consisted of PBMCs, obtained less than 25 days after the first yellow fever vaccination. The source of this sequence is a man between 18 and 29 years old who received the YFV17D yellow fever vaccine. DNA for the CDR3: TGTGCCAGCAGTTGGACACAGGGAGGTACGCAGTATTTT. Residues: CASSWTQGGTQYF.